A selection of T cell receptor beta chains follows, all from one sample in a study of shared clonotypes between healthy human individuals. Clones were read by immunoSEQ multiplex PCR, and TCRdb kept only the in-frame ones, dropping some. The table lists around 2.5 million clones, roughly 93% of them singletons. Sequenced: naive CD4+ T cells from PBMCs. These receptors all stem from a man aged 18 to 35 in good health. Some clones in this sample may be carry-over from other donors' samples. Both conserved end residues are part of each CDR3. D genes are given only for firm matches. Rows give clone size only sometimes, using once, few, many, or a class for an expanded clone.

d_call | j_call | v_call | clone_size | cdr3_nt | cdr3_aa
NA | TRBJ2-7 | TRBV7-2 | NA | TGTGCCAGCAGCTTAGAATACGAGCAGTACTTC | CASSLEYEQYF
NA | TRBJ2-3 | TRBV11-3 | NA | TGTGCCAGCAGCTTAGGGGCTAGCGTTAGCACAGATACGCAGTATTTT | CASSLGASVSTDTQYF
NA | TRBJ2-2 | TRBV23-1 | NA | TGCGCCAGCAGTCAACGAACCTCTCTACAGGGGCCGGGGGCCGGGGAGCTGTTTTTT | CASSQRTSLQGPGAGELFF
NA | TRBJ1-1 | TRBV5-1 | NA | TGCGCCAGCAGCTTGGGTTCTGGACATTTAAGTATCCCTTTCTTT | CASSLGSGHLSIPFF
NA | TRBJ2-6 | TRBV7-3 | NA | TGTGCCAGCAGCGTAAGGGGGACTGGGGCCAACGTCCTGACTTTC | CASSVRGTGANVLTF
TRBD2 | TRBJ2-3 | TRBV28 | once | TGTGCCAGCAGCCAAATAGCGGGAGCCGATACGCAGTATTTT | CASSQIAGADTQYF
NA | TRBJ2-2 | TRBV4-3 | NA | TGCGCCAGCAGCCAGTCGTATTCGAACACCGGGGAGCTGTTTTTT | CASSQSYSNTGELFF
NA | TRBJ1-5 | TRBV7-2 | NA | TGTGCCAGCAGCCCGCGGGACGGAGATCAGCCCCAGCATTTT | CASSPRDGDQPQHF
NA | TRBJ1-1 | TRBV6-1 | few | TGTGCCAGCAGTCCCCAGCCGGAGAACACTGAAGCTTTCTTT | CASSPQPENTEAFF
NA | TRBJ2-5 | TRBV6-5 | NA | TGTGCCAGCAGCAACGTAGAGACCCAGTACTTC | CASSNVETQYF
NA | TRBJ2-5 | TRBV18 | NA | TGTGCCAGCTCCACCGGCACAGTAGAGACCCAGTACTTC | CASSTGTVETQYF
NA | TRBJ2-1 | TRBV28 | NA | TGTGCCAGCAAGAGTTACAATGAGCAGTTCTTC | CASKSYNEQFF
NA | TRBJ2-7 | TRBV21-1 | once | TGTGCCAGCAGCAAAAGGCGGACAGGGGGCTCCAACGAGCAGTACTTC | CASSKRRTGGSNEQYF
NA | TRBJ2-7 | TRBV28 | NA | TGTGCCAGCAGTTTAGGGGGGTTCTACGAGCAGTACTTC | CASSLGGFYEQYF
TRBD2 | TRBJ2-7 | TRBV5-1 | NA | TGCGCCAGCAGCTTACTAGCGGGGTACGAGCAGTACTTC | CASSLLAGYEQYF
TRBD1 | TRBJ1-1 | TRBV7-2 | NA | TGTGCCAGCAGCTCTAGGACAGGGTGGAACACTGAAGCTTTCTTT | CASSSRTGWNTEAFF
TRBD2 | TRBJ2-7 | TRBV5-4 | few | TGTGCCAGCAGCCCGAGGACTAGCGGGATCTACGAGCAGTACTTC | CASSPRTSGIYEQYF
TRBD1 | TRBJ1-1 | TRBV2 | NA | TGTGCCAGCAGCCACGGACAGGGATGGCGCATCACTGAAGCTTTCTTT | CASSHGQGWRITEAFF
TRBD1 | TRBJ1-2 | TRBV27 | NA | TGTGCCAGCAGGGCAACACAGGGGACCGGCTACACCTTC | CASRATQGTGYTF
NA | TRBJ1-2 | TRBV7-2 | once | TGTGCCAGCAGCTTATTTAGTCCGTTGTCAGGGTACTATGGCTACACCTTC | CASSLFSPLSGYYGYTF
NA | TRBJ2-5 | TRBV14 | NA | TGTGCCAGCAGCCAAGATTTCCTAGTCAAAGAGACCCAGTACTTC | CASSQDFLVKETQYF
TRBD2 | TRBJ2-7 | TRBV11-2 | NA | TGTGCCAGCAGCTGGACTAGCGGGATCACTCGGCAGTACTTC | CASSWTSGITRQYF
NA | TRBJ2-2 | TRBV5-1 | once | TGCGCCAGCAGCTACAGGGAGACCGGGGAGCTGTTTTTT | CASSYRETGELFF
NA | TRBJ2-1 | TRBV7-9 | NA | TGTGCCAGCAGCTTAGTGGGAGCTTTCTACAATGAGCAGTTCTTC | CASSLVGAFYNEQFF
NA | TRBJ1-2 | TRBV20-1 | NA | TGCAGTGCTAGAGACTCCCGAGCCTTC | CSARDSRAF
NA | TRBJ1-2 | TRBV2 | NA | TGTGCCAGTAACATGATCGCGGCTAACTATGGCTACACCTTC | CASNMIAANYGYTF
NA | TRBJ1-5 | TRBV19 | few | TGTGCCAGTAGTAGGGGATTGGGACAGCCCCAGCATTTT | CASSRGLGQPQHF
TRBD1 | TRBJ1-2 | TRBV27 | NA | TGTGCCAGCAGCTTCACAGGGGCAGGGTATGGCTACACCTTC | CASSFTGAGYGYTF
NA | TRBJ1-1 | TRBV9 | NA | TGTGCCAGCAGCGTAGTACAGGGAGACACTGAAGCTTTCTTT | CASSVVQGDTEAFF
TRBD2 | TRBJ2-1 | TRBV5-1 | NA | TGCGCCAGCAGTAGCGGGGGGAGCTCCTACAATGAGCAGTTCTTC | CASSSGGSSYNEQFF
TRBD1 | TRBJ2-2 | TRBV19 | NA | TGTGCCAGTAGTATCGACAGGGGAACCGGGGAGCTGTTTTTT | CASSIDRGTGELFF
NA | TRBJ2-7 | TRBV27 | NA | TGTGCCAGCAGTTTAATGACAGGTATTGAGCAGTACTTC | CASSLMTGIEQYF
TRBD2 | TRBJ2-2 | TRBV5-4 | NA | TGTGCCAGCAGCCCGAGCTCCCTGAAGGGACTAGCGGTAACCGGGGAGCTGTTTTTT | CASSPSSLKGLAVTGELFF
NA | TRBJ1-5 | TRBV2 | few | TGTGCCAGAAACAGGGATAGCAATCAGCCCCAGCATTTT | CARNRDSNQPQHF
NA | TRBJ1-1 | TRBV4-2 | NA | TGTGCCAGCAGCCAAGAGACGGCCGGGAACACTGAAGCTTTCTTT | CASSQETAGNTEAFF
TRBD1 | TRBJ1-2 | TRBV27 | NA | TGTGCCAGCAGTTTAACAGGGGGCGGCTATGGCTACACCTTC | CASSLTGGGYGYTF
NA | TRBJ2-3 | TRBV28 | NA | TGTGCCAGCAGTTTCTCCGTAGCGGAGAGCACAGATACGCAGTATTTT | CASSFSVAESTDTQYF
NA | TRBJ1-2 | TRBV6-6 | NA | TGTGCCAGCAGCCTAAAGGAAGTATTAGGCTACACCTTC | CASSLKEVLGYTF
TRBD2 | TRBJ2-1 | TRBV4-1 | NA | TGCGCCAGCAGCCAACCGACTAGCGGGAGCCGGAATGAGCAGTTCTTC | CASSQPTSGSRNEQFF
TRBD2 | TRBJ2-1 | TRBV7-3 | NA | TGTGCCAGCAGCCCCCTTCGGGGGAGGGGCTCCTACAATGAGCAGTTCTTC | CASSPLRGRGSYNEQFF
NA | TRBJ2-4 | TRBV6-5 | NA | TGTGCCAGCAGTGCGGGGGCAGGCGGGCACATTCAGTACTTC | CASSAGAGGHIQYF
NA | TRBJ1-1 | TRBV5-8 | NA | TGTGCCAGCAGCCCATATCGACAGACAGGAGGGAACACTGAAGCTTTCTTT | CASSPYRQTGGNTEAFF
NA | TRBJ2-6 | TRBV28 | NA | TGTGCCAGCAGTCCCGGACGGGATTGGGCCAACGTCCTGACTTTC | CASSPGRDWANVLTF
NA | TRBJ1-3 | TRBV19 | NA | TGTGCCAGTAGTATTGTCTGGGGAACGAGCTCTGGAAACACCATATATTTT | CASSIVWGTSSGNTIYF